Here is one TCR beta chain with its context. A much larger clone lies one base from this, so it may be a read error. TCRdb re-called the PCR reads with MiXCR, one entry per CDR3 protein. The sample yields more than 250,000 distinct CDR3 sequences, 20% to 25% seen once. CDR1 is MGHRA, CDR2 YSYEKL, per germline. This CDR3 contains 15 residues. These data come from a study of molecular identifiers for immune sequencing clone quantification. On the study more broadly: Replicate experiments divided RNA from about 19,000 or 110,000 naive CD8 cells into five parts and sequenced four.

Sorting selected naive CD8 T cells with a CD8+CD4-CCR7+CD45RA+ phenotype. The V and J genes are TRBV4-1 and TRBJ1-6; the match to TRBD1 covers 8 bases. The sequence came from a human donor in good health. Some libraries in this study had Jurkat cell RNA spiked in. The specimen was naive CD8+ T cells from blood, with Jurkat cell RNA spiked in. Subset indicated: FACS-sorted CD8+CD4-CCR7+CD45RA+ naive T cells. The CDR3 DNA reads as TGCGCCAGCAGCGCGGGACAGGCCACCAATTCACCCCTCCGCTTT. Its translation: CASSAGQATNSPLRF.